The T cell receptor beta chain described here comes from a study of blood T cell repertoires in COVID-19. Whole-study context: The study drew acute and convalescent COVID-19 samples from the United States, Italy and Spain.

Sequencing used immunoSEQ multiplex PCR; TCRdb keeps in-frame clones, though not all of them. The table includes about 230,000 clones, approximately 80% detected once. The CDR3 spans 12 residues. The V gene end was trimmed by 3 bases and the J gene end by 9 bases; junction bases not matched to a gene: 5. The V gene's germline CDR1 is DFQATT and CDR2 SNEGSKA (reference sequence). The rearrangement joins TRBV20-1 to TRBJ1-5; 7 nucleotides agree with TRBD1. The sample taken for sequencing was peripheral blood. This TCR was recovered from a woman between 50 and 59 years old with acute or convalescent COVID-19. CDR3 sequence reads: CSASSGGWPQHF. CDR3 sequence (DNA): TGCAGTGCTAGTTCAGGGGGATGGCCCCAGCATTTT.